The rows below give T cell receptor beta chains drawn from one sample of a study of blood T cell repertoires in COVID-19. Clones were sequenced by immunoSEQ multiplex PCR, and TCRdb holds only the in-frame ones, with some missing. The sample lists some 230,000 clones; about four fifths were seen once. Sequencing was carried out using PBMCs or T cells enriched from blood (not recorded which). The receptors stem from a woman aged 40 to 49 with acute COVID-19. CDR3s include the opening cysteine and the closing phenylalanine or tryptophan. A D gene is named only where the DNA matches it firmly.

J gene: TRBJ2-7
V gene: TRBV11-2
D gene: .
CDR3 protein: CASSLASGSYEQYF

J gene: TRBJ2-1
V gene: TRBV5-1
D gene: .
CDR3 protein: CASSLFPRGNNEQFF

J gene: TRBJ2-3
V gene: TRBV6-2/TRBV6-3
D gene: TRBD2
CDR3 protein: CASSYTRLAGGTDTQYF

J gene: TRBJ2-7
V gene: TRBV5-6
D gene: TRBD2
CDR3 protein: CASSGSGSSYEQYF

J gene: TRBJ2-1
V gene: TRBV7-2
D gene: .
CDR3 protein: CASSSHQLFNEQFF

J gene: TRBJ1-6
V gene: TRBV11-2
D gene: .
CDR3 protein: CASSHPHGDYNSPLHF

J gene: TRBJ2-7
V gene: TRBV7-8
D gene: .
CDR3 protein: CASSPRGGSPHEQYF

J gene: TRBJ2-7
V gene: TRBV5-1
D gene: .
CDR3 protein: CASSLYGGGAFEQYF

J gene: TRBJ2-3
V gene: TRBV24-1
D gene: .
CDR3 protein: CATSDFAVSGTDTQYF

J gene: TRBJ2-5
V gene: TRBV10-1
D gene: TRBD2
CDR3 protein: CASSSGRDQETQYF

J gene: TRBJ2-3
V gene: TRBV2
D gene: TRBD2
CDR3 protein: CASRASGTTDTQYF

J gene: TRBJ1-1
V gene: TRBV6-5
D gene: .
CDR3 protein: CASRGQRNTEAFF

J gene: TRBJ2-7
V gene: TRBV9
D gene: .
CDR3 protein: CASSVGQGPYEQYF

J gene: TRBJ2-5
V gene: TRBV15
D gene: .
CDR3 protein: CATSTDYHQETQYF

J gene: TRBJ2-1
V gene: TRBV7-3
D gene: TRBD2
CDR3 protein: CASSLRLADYNEQFF

J gene: TRBJ2-1
V gene: TRBV5-1
D gene: .
CDR3 protein: CASSLAETPEQFF

J gene: TRBJ1-1
V gene: TRBV4-2
D gene: .
CDR3 protein: CASSQDVLGGYTEAFF

J gene: TRBJ1-1
V gene: TRBV28
D gene: .
CDR3 protein: CASSSGGMNTEAFF

J gene: TRBJ1-5
V gene: TRBV30
D gene: .
CDR3 protein: CAWSAEQAQPQHF

J gene: TRBJ2-2
V gene: TRBV5-1
D gene: TRBD1
CDR3 protein: CASSLRGQGTGELFF

J gene: TRBJ1-1
V gene: TRBV24-1
D gene: TRBD1
CDR3 protein: CATSSQGARGTEAFF

J gene: TRBJ2-2
V gene: TRBV6-5
D gene: TRBD1
CDR3 protein: CASSYGTGVTGELFF

J gene: TRBJ1-2
V gene: TRBV19
D gene: .
CDR3 protein: CASIRSIGGGYGYTF

J gene: TRBJ2-5
V gene: TRBV5-6
D gene: TRBD1
CDR3 protein: CASSPGDRGVETQYF

J gene: TRBJ2-2
V gene: TRBV11-3
D gene: .
CDR3 protein: CASSPASVAGELFF

J gene: TRBJ1-5
V gene: TRBV7-8
D gene: .
CDR3 protein: CASSPPYQPQHF

J gene: TRBJ2-7
V gene: TRBV12-5
D gene: .
CDR3 protein: CASGFSVSKEYEQYF

J gene: TRBJ1-2
V gene: TRBV4-2
D gene: .
CDR3 protein: CASSQDITNYGYTF

J gene: TRBJ1-5
V gene: TRBV28
D gene: TRBD1
CDR3 protein: CASSLLGQGGQPQHF

J gene: TRBJ2-7
V gene: TRBV6-5
D gene: .
CDR3 protein: CASRIGGPSTYEQYF

J gene: TRBJ2-7
V gene: TRBV11-2
D gene: .
CDR3 protein: CASSLGPTSAYEQYF

J gene: TRBJ2-3
V gene: TRBV5-1
D gene: TRBD2
CDR3 protein: CASSPGLTSGRKGWLTDTQYF

J gene: TRBJ2-3
V gene: TRBV24-1
D gene: .
CDR3 protein: CATSDQQGPSTQYF

J gene: TRBJ1-5
V gene: TRBV30
D gene: .
CDR3 protein: CAWSVEEGQPQHF

J gene: TRBJ2-1
V gene: TRBV4-1
D gene: TRBD2
CDR3 protein: CASSQTSGGYNEQFF

J gene: TRBJ2-7
V gene: TRBV5-1
D gene: TRBD2
CDR3 protein: CASSLGTSAGGSYEQYF

J gene: TRBJ2-4
V gene: TRBV5-8
D gene: .
CDR3 protein: CASSRGQQPLAKNIQYF

J gene: TRBJ1-3
V gene: TRBV13
D gene: .
CDR3 protein: CASTGEEGSSGNTIYF

J gene: TRBJ2-7
V gene: TRBV7-8
D gene: .
CDR3 protein: CASSTRETSYEQYF

J gene: TRBJ1-5
V gene: TRBV6-5
D gene: .
CDR3 protein: CASSFTQGLGQPQHF

J gene: TRBJ1-5
V gene: TRBV27
D gene: TRBD1
CDR3 protein: CASRGQGGYQPQHF

J gene: TRBJ2-7
V gene: TRBV5-1
D gene: .
CDR3 protein: CASSLGGLAYEQYF

J gene: TRBJ1-2
V gene: TRBV6-5
D gene: .
CDR3 protein: CATAFPGNGYTF

J gene: TRBJ1-6
V gene: TRBV4-2
D gene: .
CDR3 protein: CASSAIRNSPLHF

J gene: TRBJ2-1
V gene: TRBV30
D gene: .
CDR3 protein: CAWSGQAYNEQFF

J gene: TRBJ1-2
V gene: TRBV7-8
D gene: TRBD1
CDR3 protein: CASSLEVRTGIYGYTF

J gene: TRBJ2-2
V gene: TRBV7-9
D gene: TRBD2
CDR3 protein: CASSPSSGGNTGELFF

J gene: TRBJ2-3
V gene: TRBV15
D gene: TRBD2
CDR3 protein: CATSRTGAGVGADTQYF

J gene: TRBJ1-2
V gene: TRBV5-1
D gene: .
CDR3 protein: CASSSQGHGYTF

J gene: TRBJ2-7
V gene: TRBV24-1
D gene: .
CDR3 protein: CATSARDEQYF

J gene: TRBJ2-6
V gene: TRBV27
D gene: .
CDR3 protein: CASSLGGLISGANVLTF

J gene: TRBJ2-1
V gene: TRBV12-3/TRBV12-4
D gene: TRBD2
CDR3 protein: CASRTAGYNEQFF

J gene: TRBJ1-2
V gene: TRBV21-1
D gene: .
CDR3 protein: CASSTQRQANYGYTF